Presented here are 32 T cell receptor beta chains from one specimen sequenced in a study of Ad26.COV2.S vaccination and SARS-CoV-2 variants. Here immunoSEQ multiplex PCR was the method, and the copy in TCRdb shows in-frame clones only, minus some. The profile covers 440,000 or so clones, with 80% to 95% appearing a single time and approximately 4.5% taken by the ten largest. Sample treatment: roughly 20 received Ad26.COV2.S at low or high dose, single or two shots; a few received placebo; per-sample allocation not given. Day 63 following the first vaccine or placebo injection was when the samples were taken. The sequenced sample was peripheral blood, obtained in a trial of Ad26.COV2.S vaccine versus placebo. Receptor source: a person between 18 and 65 years old who received the Ad26.COV2.S COVID-19 vaccine or a placebo.

The DNA of the CDR3 is TGTGCCAGCAGTGAAGCGGGAGGGCCAAGATCAGAGACCCAGTACTTC. This translates into CASSEAGGPRSETQYF. V usage is TRBV6-1 and J usage is TRBJ2-5; 7 bases align to TRBD2. The length of the CDR3 is 16 residues. Per germline, CDR1 MNHNS and CDR2 SASEGT. Unmatched junction bases numbered 8, after V lost 0 bases and J lost 4 bases.

The chain couples TRBV9 to TRBJ2-7, with D maybe TRBD2 (5 bases). This CDR3 has 14 residues. Trimming pared 0 bases from V and 2 bases from J, leaving 9 bases between. CDR1 and CDR2 from the germline V gene are SGDLS and YYNGEE. The DNA of the CDR3 is TGTGCCAGCAGCGTAGGTTCGGGAACCTACGAGCAGTACTTC. This sequence encodes CASSVGSGTYEQYF.

The chain couples TRBV5-4 to TRBJ2-3; D is possibly TRBD1 or TRBD2 (5 bases each). Germline V lookup: CDR1 SGHNT, CDR2 YYREEE (reference sequence). The CDR3 spans 16 residues. V was pared by 2 bases and J by 2 bases, with 15 bases between. The CDR3 DNA reads as TGTGCCAGCAGCTTAGGGACCCCGGGTAACACAGATACGCAGTATTTT. Amino acid sequence: CASSLGTPGNTDTQYF.

The chain is built from TRBV28 and TRBJ1-2; possibly TRBD1 for D (6 bases). Between the trimmed V and J ends, which lost 6 bases and 7 bases, there was a span of 18 bases. CDR1 MDHEN and CDR2 SYDVKM come from the germline V gene. The CDR3 spans 14 residues. The CDR3 nucleotides are TGTGCCAGCAGCGAAGACAGGCCCCCGCGTGGCTACACCTTC. Amino acids: CASSEDRPPRGYTF.

This chain connects TRBV19 to TRBJ2-6; the D call may be TRBD1 or TRBD2 (5 bases each). This CDR3 is built from 17 residues. The germline CDR1 and CDR2 sequences are LNHDA and SQIVND (reference sequence). V lost 1 base, J lost 4 bases, and 14 bases lay in between. The CDR3 sequence: CASSIVAGGSGANVLTF. The CDR3, as DNA: TGTGCCAGTAGTATAGTCGCTGGGGGATCCGGGGCCAACGTCCTGACTTTC.

V and J are TRBV29-1 and TRBJ2-2; the D is unclear. The V end was cut by 5 bases, the J end by 5 bases, with 12 bases between. The CDR3 is made up of 13 amino acids. The germline V gene has CDR1 SQVTM and CDR2 ANQGSEA. CDR3 amino acids: CSVSSLGTGELFF. CDR3 coding DNA: TGCAGCGTTTCGTCTCTAGGGACCGGGGAGCTGTTTTTT.

The chain joins TRBV9 to TRBJ2-5, with no clear D. V was shortened by 0 bases and J by 3 bases, with 9 bases between the two germline ends. The length of the CDR3 is 14 residues. Germline V lookup: CDR1 SGDLS, CDR2 YYNGEE. The CDR3 DNA sequence: TGTGCCAGCAGCGTAGCCGGTTATGAAGAGACCCAGTACTTC. This translates into CASSVAGYEETQYF.

V gene TRBV11-3 combines with J gene TRBJ2-2, with 7 bases that match TRBD2. Germline-derived CDR1 and CDR2 are SGHNT and YENEEA. V shed 5 bases, J shed 6 bases, and the junction held 6 bases outside the gene matches. The CDR3 spans 14 residues. CDR3 nucleotide sequence: TGTGCCAGCAGCCCCTCGGCGGGAGCCGGGGAGCTGTTTTTT. It translates to CASSPSAGAGELFF. The whole variable domain, filled in from reference TRBV11-3 and TRBJ2-2, reads EAGVVQSPRYKIIEKKQPVAFWCNPISGHNTLYWYLQNLGQGPELLIRYENEEAVDDSQLPKDRFSAERLKGVDSTLKIQPAELGDSAVYLCASSPSAGAGELFFGEGSRLTVL.

V is TRBV9 and J is TRBJ1-4; D possibly corresponds to TRBD1 (6 bases). The CDR3 is 12 residues long. Germline V gene data show CDR1 as SGDLS and CDR2 as YYNGEE. Trimming took off 4 bases at V and 11 bases at J, with 12 bases between the two ends. The CDR3 DNA reads TGTGCCAGCAGCCCGGACAGAGAGAAACTGTTTTTT. Translating gives CASSPDREKLFF.

This clone was observed a single time. The chain is built from TRBV4-3 and TRBJ2-5; tentatively, D is TRBD1 (6 bases). V was shortened by 2 bases and J by 4 bases, with 17 bases between the two germline ends. Germline CDR1 is LGHNA and CDR2 is YSLEER. This CDR3 is 16 amino acids long. DNA of the CDR3: TGCGCCAGCAGCCAACGTATACAGGGTCAAGGAGAGACCCAGTACTTC. Translating gives CASSQRIQGQGETQYF.

J is TRBJ1-2 and V is TRBV25-1, with D perhaps TRBD1 (5 bases). Germline V gives CDR1 MGHDK, CDR2 SYGVNS. The CDR3 is 14 residues long. V lost 8 bases, J lost 5 bases, and 18 bases lay in between. In DNA form, the CDR3 reads TGTGCCAGCTTTGGTCTTTCGGGGCGTTATGGCTACACCTTC. Protein sequence: CASFGLSGRYGYTF.

This chain links TRBV5-6 with TRBJ1-2; D not resolved. Germline CDR1 reads SGHDT; CDR2 reads YYEEEE. Trimming cost V 0 bases and J 4 bases, with 7 bases left between them. The CDR3 consists of 13 residues. The CDR3 protein is CASSLEQTYGYTF. CDR3 coding DNA: TGTGCCAGCAGCTTGGAACAGACCTATGGCTACACCTTC.

This chain links TRBV3-1 (or the pseudogene TRBV3-2) with TRBJ2-7; either TRBD1 or TRBD2 may fit D (5 bases each). The V gene's germline CDR1 is LGHDT and CDR2 YNNKEL (reference sequence). Trimming left V 4 bases short and J 2 bases short, with 15 bases between. The CDR3 contains 15 residues. The CDR3, as DNA: TGTGCCAGCAGCCCGGGGCTCGGATTAACCTACGAGCAGTACTTC. Its protein product is CASSPGLGLTYEQYF.

The V gene is TRBV19, the J gene TRBJ1-1; a possible D gene is TRBD1 (5 bases). This CDR3 is 16 amino acids long. Germline CDR1 is LNHDA and CDR2 is SQIVND (reference sequence). Trimming removed 0 bases at V and 0 bases at J, with 11 bases between. Here the CDR3 reads CASSIDLGALNTEAFF. Written as DNA, the CDR3 is TGTGCCAGTAGTATAGATTTAGGGGCACTGAACACTGAAGCTTTCTTT.

This chain links TRBV5-4 with TRBJ2-4, with TRBD1 identical over 7 bases. The germline CDR1 and CDR2 sequences are SGHNT and YYREEE (reference sequence). The V segment lost 2 bases and the J segment 3 bases; nucleotides outside the gene matches: 2. CDR3 length equals 14 residues. This CDR3 reads CASSLGGVKNIQYF. CDR3 DNA sequence: TGTGCCAGCAGCTTAGGGGGCGTCAAAAACATTCAGTACTTC. Full variable domain (remainder filled in from reference TRBV5-4 and TRBJ2-4): ETGVTQSPTHLIKTRGQQVTLRCSSQSGHNTVSWYQQALGQGPQFIFQYYREEENGRGNFPPRFSGLQFPNYSSELNVNALELDDSALYLCASSLGGVKNIQYFGAGTRLSVL.

This clone turned up a few times. The chain joins TRBV27 to TRBJ1-6; a weak D match, TRBD1 (5 bases). The germline gives CDR1 MNHEY, CDR2 SMNVEV (reference sequence). The length of the CDR3 is 16 residues. V lost 3 bases, J lost 7 bases, and 16 bases lay in between. The DNA for the CDR3 is TGTGCCAGCAGTTTCAGTCTGGGGCGCGGGAATTCACCCCTCCACTTT. Its translation is CASSFSLGRGNSPLHF.

CDR3 DNA sequence: TGTGCCAGCAGCGGGGGACAGGACCCCTACAATGAGCAGTTCTTC. Its translation: CASSGGQDPYNEQFF. The genes are TRBV27 and TRBJ2-1, with 8 positions matching TRBD1. This CDR3 contains 15 residues. With V trimmed by 6 bases and J by 2 bases, 6 bases remained unmatched. Germline CDR1 and CDR2: MNHEY and SMNVEV (reference sequence).

The table lists this clone with a count of one. This chain joins TRBV13 and TRBJ2-7, with D possibly being TRBD1 (6 bases). Trimming stripped 0 bases from V and 5 bases from J, with 23 bases between. Germline values: CDR1 PRHDT, CDR2 FYEKMQ (reference sequence). The CDR3 runs to 18 residues. CDR3 region: CASSLGIITGSVDHEQYF. DNA of the CDR3: TGTGCCAGCAGCTTAGGGATTATAACAGGGTCGGTTGACCACGAGCAGTACTTC.

This sequence joins TRBV28 and TRBJ1-3; TRBD1 matches 9 bases. The CDR3 length is 15 residues. From germline, CDR1 is MDHEN and CDR2 SYDVKM. V shed 5 bases, J shed 5 bases, and the junction held 7 bases outside the gene matches. The CDR3 here is CASSGTGTIRNTIYF. In DNA, the CDR3 is TGTGCCAGCAGTGGGACAGGGACTATACGAAACACCATATATTTT.

This clone was found a few times. The CDR3 here is CASSQRVATSEAFF. Written as DNA, the CDR3 is TGCGCCAGCAGCCAACGAGTCGCCACCTCAGAAGCTTTCTTT. This chain uses TRBV4-3 with TRBJ1-1; D gene unclear. CDR1 and CDR2 from the germline V gene are LGHNA and YSLEER. This CDR3 contains 14 residues. Trimming left V 2 bases short and J 8 bases short, with 15 bases between.

By proportion, this clone is medium-sized (0.01 to 0.1%). This chain uses TRBV9 with TRBJ2-1; D is uncertain. Trimming shortened V by 2 bases and J by 6 bases, and 12 bases separated the two germline ends. Germline V gives CDR1 SGDLS, CDR2 YYNGEE. The CDR3 is made up of 14 amino acids. CDR3 region: CASSVHDLGNEQFF. DNA of the CDR3: TGTGCCAGCAGCGTCCACGATTTGGGCAATGAGCAGTTCTTC.

The CDR3 reads CASSGEDSYNSPLHF. In DNA, the CDR3 is TGTGCCAGCAGCGGAGAAGACTCCTATAATTCACCCCTCCACTTT. V usage is TRBV6-5 and J usage is TRBJ1-6; D uncertain. Trimming took 6 bases from V and 0 from J, leaving 9 bases between them. The CDR3 has 15 amino acids. The germline gives CDR1 MNHEY, CDR2 SVGAGI.

V gene TRBV7-2 combines with J gene TRBJ2-3; 12 positions agree with TRBD2. With 1 base clipped from V and 5 bases from J, the junction kept 1 base outside the gene matches. From germline, CDR1 is SGHTA and CDR2 FQGNSA. This CDR3 has 15 amino acids. CDR3 sequence reads: CASSLVTSGRDTQYF. The DNA of the CDR3 is TGTGCCAGCAGCTTAGTGACTAGCGGGAGAGATACGCAGTATTTT.

The chain couples TRBV4-3 to TRBJ2-5; TRBD2 matches at 7 bases. Germline CDR1 is LGHNA and CDR2 is YSLEER. This CDR3 has 14 residues. V shed 5 bases and J 2 bases; nucleotides not matched to a gene: 5. The CDR3 region is CASSVGRGQETQYF. The CDR3 region has the DNA TGCGCCAGCAGCGTGGGGCGGGGGCAAGAGACCCAGTACTTC.

This clone was seen just once. The gene calls are TRBV24-1 and TRBJ2-3; D is ambiguous. The CDR3 spans 16 residues. The V and J ends lost 3 bases and 0 bases respectively, with 12 bases between them. CDR1 KGHDR and CDR2 SFDVKD come from the germline V gene. In nucleotides, the CDR3 is TGTGCCACCAGTGATCCCGGACGGGTGAGCACAGATACGCAGTATTTT. Translated, it gives CATSDPGRVSTDTQYF.

The rearrangement links TRBV5-8 to TRBJ1-5; TRBD1 might be the D (5 bases). The germline V and J ends were trimmed by 4 bases and 0 bases, with 11 bases remaining between them. The CDR3 is 15 amino acids. Germline V gene lookup returns CDR1 SGHTS and CDR2 YDEGEE. The CDR3 DNA reads as TGTGCCAGCAGCAAGGGACTGAATAGCAATCAGCCCCAGCATTTT. Translating it yields CASSKGLNSNQPQHF.

This clone has a single count. The V and J genes are TRBV6-1 and TRBJ1-5; possibly TRBD1 for D (5 bases). Per germline, CDR1 MNHNS and CDR2 SASEGT. The CDR3 extends over 15 amino acids. The V and J ends lost 3 bases and 1 base respectively, with 10 bases between them. The CDR3 bases are TGTGCCAGCAGTGAGTGGGGGGAAAGCAATCAGCCCCAGCATTTT. It is translated as CASSEWGESNQPQHF.

V gene TRBV5-1 combines with J gene TRBJ2-7, with 7 bases that match TRBD2. The CDR3 runs 18 residues. Germline V lookup: CDR1 SGHRS, CDR2 YFSETQ. The V and J ends lost 3 bases and 2 bases, in that order; junction bases with no gene match: 17. CDR3 protein: CASSWAARGQREPYEQYF. Written as DNA, the CDR3 is TGCGCCAGCAGCTGGGCGGCCCGAGGGCAGCGGGAACCCTACGAGCAGTACTTC. The full variable domain, in which reference TRBV5-1 and TRBJ2-7 provide the parts outside the CDR3, is KAGVTQTPRYLIKTRGQQVTLSCSPISGHRSVSWYQQTPGQGLQFLFEYFSETQRNKGNFPGRFSGRQFSNSRSEMNVSTLELGDSALYLCASSWAARGQREPYEQYFGPGTRLTVT.

The J gene is TRBJ1-1, the V gene TRBV15; D is unresolved. V lost 0 bases and J 3 bases, leaving 5 bases between the germline ends. CDR3 length: 13 amino acids. Germline V gene lookup returns CDR1 LNHNV and CDR2 YYDKDF (reference sequence). The CDR3 loop reads CATSRERYTEAFF. The CDR3 DNA sequence: TGTGCCACCAGCAGAGAGAGGTACACTGAAGCTTTCTTT.

The genes are TRBV28 and TRBJ2-2, with 10 bases fitting TRBD1. With V trimmed by 7 bases and J by 6 bases, 8 bases remained unmatched. In germline, CDR1 is MDHEN, CDR2 SYDVKM. The CDR3 loop spans 15 amino acids. This CDR3 is CASIRQGATAGELFF. CDR3 DNA: TGTGCCAGCATTCGACAGGGGGCGACAGCCGGGGAGCTGTTTTTT.

This sequence joins TRBV3-1 (or the pseudogene TRBV3-2) and TRBJ2-2; possible D gene TRBD2, 6 bases. V lost 4 bases and J 0 bases, leaving 12 bases between the germline ends. CDR1 LGHDT and CDR2 YNNKEL come from the germline V gene (reference sequence). The CDR3 runs to 16 residues. The CDR3 loop is CASSRLVIANTGELFF. The CDR3 DNA follows: TGTGCCAGCAGCCGACTAGTTATAGCGAACACCGGGGAGCTGTTTTTT.

The J gene is TRBJ2-5, the V gene TRBV7-9, with unresolved D. Looked up from germline, CDR1 is SEHNR and CDR2 is FQNEAQ (reference sequence). The CDR3 length is 14 residues. V lost 4 bases to trimming and J lost 5 bases, with 14 bases between them. CDR3 region: CASSYLRTGETQYF. For the CDR3, the DNA is TGTGCCAGCAGCTACTTGCGGACCGGGGAGACCCAGTACTTC.